Included here is one T cell receptor beta chain sequence, with context. It has no known antigen specificity. Base quality data are lacking; no much larger clone is found one base away. The immunoSEQ Assay, a bias-controlled multiplex PCR, was used to amplify TCRbeta CDR3 regions from genomic DNA. In the source study's methods: Nucleated cell counts per sample were estimated from amplification of reference gene primers within the assay. To quantify the absolute abundance of each unique TCRbeta CDR3 rearrangement, sequence reads were collapsed and filtered. Productive Simpson clonality was computed per sample as the square root of Simpson's diversity index over productive rearrangements. TCRdb holds this immuneACCESS table with in-frame rearrangements only. Some clones are missing; in checked studies, unresolved V genes explain under half, and the rest has no known cause. V and J calls and clone size are those listed in that table; D and trimming were worked out from the DNA. In all, the sample holds some 140,000 clones, and 65% to 80% of those were seen once. Roughly 14% of the sample is in the top ten clones.

At the junction V is shortened by 2 bases and J by 5 bases; bases outside the gene matches: 2. The CDR3 measures 15 amino acids from cysteine to phenylalanine. The read is trimmed to its CDR3 DNA, 45 bases read in frame from base 1. In the germline V gene, CDR1 corresponds to SNHLY and CDR2 to FYNNEI. This sample was included in a study of blood T cell repertoires in COVID-19 (dated by TCRdb to about 2020). About the investigation overall: Samples from collaborators originated in the United States, Italy and Spain and spanned both the acute and convalescent phases of COVID-19. The prospective study material was composed of cDNA or gDNA derived from T cells, B-cell-depleted T cells, or PBMCs. The dataset comprised deeply sampled blood TCRbeta repertoires from subjects exposed to, actively infected with, or recovered from COVID-19. The repertoires were made available in a free public database intended to serve as a resource for research on the immune response to SARS-CoV-2. Samples were obtained from the ongoing ImmuneRACE study (first 160 participants) and from approximately 1,200 subjects provided by 6 global collaborators. A de-identified subject ID, COVID-19 status, age in years and sex were almost always included in the sample metadata. Where available, HLA class I and class II types were taken from metadata supplied by the sample provider and were not determined by assay-based typing. What the study reported, not specific to this receptor: The amount of clinical and demographic metadata varied by source and participant and was provided uncurated.

Each collaborating institution followed its own protocols to collect whole blood in K2EDTA tubes. For TCRbeta analysis, collaborators shipped samples as frozen whole blood, isolated PBMCs, or DNA extracted from either of those sample types. Sequenced material: peripheral blood. In this chain, TRBV2 is recombined with TRBJ2-3; the central 12 bases match TRBD2. This TCR was sampled from a man older than 75 with acute or convalescent COVID-19. The CDR3 here reads CASSELAGGQDTQYF. The DNA sequence reads TGTGCCAGCAGTGAACTAGCGGGGGGGCAAGATACGCAGTATTTT. When the CDR3 is completed using the reference TRBV2 and TRBJ2-3 genes on either side, the full variable domain is EPEVTQTPSHQVTQMGQEVILRCVPISNHLYFYWYRQILGQKVEFLVSFYNNEISEKSEIFDDQFSVERPDGSNFTLKIRSTKLEDSAMYFCASSELAGGQDTQYFGPGTRLTVL.